The clone carrying this T cell receptor (beta chain) was recorded a few times. Its antigen remains unidentified. This record belongs to a study of T cells after yellow fever vaccination. Findings and caveats of the study: Re-detected after boosting: most primary clones, 96% of CD4 and about 90% of CD8.

The V gene lost 6 bases and the J gene lost 6 bases, with 17 bases spanning the gap. This CDR3 spans 14 amino acids. Germline V gene data show CDR1 as SNHLY and CDR2 as FYNNEI. MiXCR was run by TCRdb on the 5' RACE reads, yielding one entry per CDR3 protein. The sample lists about 310,000 distinct CDR3 sequences, 3.6% occurring once. The sample was PBMCs, taken on the day of the yellow fever booster vaccination. The V gene is TRBV2, the J gene TRBJ2-5; the D is unclear. This TCR derives from a young man who received the YFV17D yellow fever vaccine. This CDR3 reads CASSPTSIRKTQYF. In nucleotides, the CDR3 is TGTGCCAGCAGCCCAACGAGTATACGGAAGACCCAGTACTTC.